The table lists the clone carrying this T cell receptor beta chain with a few counts. It was uncontrolled infection, other autoimmune disease, pregnancy or lactation that excluded patients. These data originate in a study of T cells in Graves' hyperthyroidism and ophthalmopathy. This CDR3 has 14 residues. V was cut by 0 bases and J by 9 bases, with 13 bases left in between. Germline V gives CDR1 SGHNT, CDR2 YYREEE (reference sequence). Researchers took RNA transcripts and amplified the TCR beta CDR3 regions from them. An initial round of RT-PCR targeting the TCR CDR3 relied on the HTBI primer set. TCRdb redid the calling of the multiplex PCR reads with MiXCR, one entry per CDR3 protein. The table includes hundreds of thousands of distinct CDR3 sequences, about 45% detected once.

The sequencing input was peripheral blood or thyroid tissue (not recorded which). This clonotype was sampled from a young woman with Graves' hyperthyroidism. This chain uses TRBV5-4 with TRBJ1-3; D is unresolved. The CDR3 region has the DNA TGTGCCAGCAGCTTGGACCTCCGGGATGGCACCATATATTTT. The encoded protein is CASSLDLRDGTIYF. The whole variable domain, remainder taken from reference TRBV5-4 and TRBJ1-3, is ETGVTQSPTHLIKTRGQQVTLRCSSQSGHNTVSWYQQALGQGPQFIFQYYREEENGRGNFPPRFSGLQFPNYSSELNVNALELDDSALYLCASSLDLRDGTIYFGEGSWLTVV.